This TCR beta chain was sequenced for a study of shared clonotypes between healthy human individuals. Germline V gene sequence: CDR1 GTSNPN, CDR2 SVGIG (reference sequence). The V and J ends lost 4 bases and 2 bases, in that order; junction bases with no gene match: 9. The CDR3 loop spans 15 amino acids. The table came from immunoSEQ multiplex PCR; TCRdb's copy has only in-frame clones and leaves some out. This table holds more than 2 million clones, about 95% found once. CD45RO-negative cells were positively selected for CCR7, leaving out terminally differentiated effector memory CD45RA+ cells. The chain uses TRBV30 and TRBJ2-7; 9 bases map to TRBD1. This clonotype was sampled from a man aged 18 to 29 in good health. Sequenced: naive CD8+ T cells sorted from blood. The CDR3 loop reads CAWNQPGQGTYEQYF. The CDR3 DNA follows: TGTGCCTGGAACCAACCGGGACAGGGAACCTACGAGCAGTACTTC.